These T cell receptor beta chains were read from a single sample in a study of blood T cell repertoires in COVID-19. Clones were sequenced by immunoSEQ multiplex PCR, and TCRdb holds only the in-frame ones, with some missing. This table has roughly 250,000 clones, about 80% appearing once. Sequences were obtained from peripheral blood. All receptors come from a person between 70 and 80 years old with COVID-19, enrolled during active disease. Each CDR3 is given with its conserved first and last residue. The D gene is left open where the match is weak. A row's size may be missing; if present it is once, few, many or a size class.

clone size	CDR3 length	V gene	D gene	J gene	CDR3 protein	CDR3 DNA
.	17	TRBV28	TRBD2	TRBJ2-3	CASSRNTLAGGADTQYF	TGTGCCAGCAGTCGCAACACACTAGCGGGAGGCGCAGATACGCAGTATTTT
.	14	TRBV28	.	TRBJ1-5	CASSPTGLPGPQHF	TGTGCCAGCAGTCCCACCGGCCTCCCGGGGCCCCAGCATTTT
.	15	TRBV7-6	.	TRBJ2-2	CASSLALTGTGELFF	TGTGCCAGCAGCTTAGCGCTGACTGGCACCGGGGAGCTGTTTTTT
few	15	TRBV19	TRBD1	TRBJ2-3	CATDFGTGVTDTQYF	TGTGCCACCGATTTTGGGACAGGGGTAACAGATACGCAGTATTTT
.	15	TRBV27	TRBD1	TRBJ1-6	CASSPDRGPYSPLHF	TGTGCCAGCAGTCCCGACAGGGGCCCATATTCACCCCTCCACTTT
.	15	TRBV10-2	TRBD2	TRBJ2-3	CASSELAGYTDTQYF	TGCGCCAGCAGTGAACTAGCGGGGTATACAGATACGCAGTATTTT
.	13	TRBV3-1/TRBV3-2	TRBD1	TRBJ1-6	CASSPTGVSPLHF	TGTGCCAGCAGCCCTACAGGGGTTTCACCCCTCCACTTT
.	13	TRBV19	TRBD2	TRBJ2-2	CASSIGRFGELFF	TGTGCCAGTAGTATCGGGAGGTTCGGGGAGCTGTTTTTT
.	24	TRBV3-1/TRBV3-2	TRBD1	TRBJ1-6	CASSQDLPSKRDRVRLTYNSPLHF	TGTGCCAGCAGCCAAGACCTCCCTTCTAAGCGGGACAGGGTTCGGCTGACCTATAATTCACCCCTCCACTTT
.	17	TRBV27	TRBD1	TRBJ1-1	CASSSYRDRSRSTEAFF	TGTGCCAGCAGTTCTTATAGGGACAGGTCGAGGAGTACTGAAGCTTTCTTT
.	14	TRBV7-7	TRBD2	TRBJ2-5	CASSPTSIQETQYF	TGTGCCAGCAGCCCGACTAGCATCCAAGAGACCCAGTACTTC
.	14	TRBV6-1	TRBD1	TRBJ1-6	CASGVQGAGSPLHF	TGTGCCAGCGGCGTACAGGGGGCGGGCTCACCCCTCCACTTT
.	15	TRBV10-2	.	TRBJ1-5	CASSESGHRNQPQHF	TGCGCCAGCAGTGAGTCGGGCCACAGGAATCAGCCCCAGCATTTT
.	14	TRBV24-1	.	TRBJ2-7	CATSVTGGPGEQYF	TGTGCCACCAGCGTGACTGGAGGGCCTGGAGAGCAGTACTTC
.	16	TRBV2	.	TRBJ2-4	CASKRGRDLAKNIQYF	TGTGCCAGCAAACGAGGGAGAGATTTAGCCAAAAACATTCAGTACTTC
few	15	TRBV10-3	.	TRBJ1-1	CAISETDLMNTEAFF	TGTGCCATCAGTGAGACTGACTTAATGAACACTGAAGCTTTCTTT
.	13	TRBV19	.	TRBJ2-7	CASSIALQAQQYF	TGTGCCAGTAGTATAGCTCTCCAGGCCCAGCAGTACTTC
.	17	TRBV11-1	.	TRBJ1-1	CASSLARGFGERPEAFF	TGTGCCAGCAGCTTAGCGCGGGGCTTCGGGGAGCGTCCTGAAGCTTTCTTT
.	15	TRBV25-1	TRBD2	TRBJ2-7	CASSPSGSGRYEQYF	TGTGCCAGCAGTCCTAGCGGGAGTGGTCGATACGAGCAGTACTTC
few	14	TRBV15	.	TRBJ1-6	CATSRDRVNSPLHF	TGTGCCACCAGCAGAGACAGGGTGAATTCACCCCTCCACTTT
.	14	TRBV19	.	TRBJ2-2	CASSIQGQAGELFF	TGTGCCAGTAGTATCCAGGGTCAAGCCGGGGAGCTGTTTTTT
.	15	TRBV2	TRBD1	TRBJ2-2	CASSDIGGKAGELFF	TGTGCCAGCAGTGATATAGGGGGCAAGGCCGGGGAGCTGTTTTTT
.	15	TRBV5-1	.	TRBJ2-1	CASSSEVAAVDEQFF	TGCGCCAGCAGCTCCGAGGTAGCCGCGGTCGATGAGCAGTTCTTC
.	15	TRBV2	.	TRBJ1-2	CASSVSLFGFSGYTF	TGTGCCAGCAGTGTATCGTTGTTCGGGTTCTCGGGCTACACCTTC
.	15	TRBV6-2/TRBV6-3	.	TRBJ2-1	CASSYTTPPLMEQFF	TGTGCCAGCAGCTATACGACTCCTCCTCTTATGGAGCAGTTCTTC
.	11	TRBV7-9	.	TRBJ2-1	CASSSSDEQFF	TGTGCCAGCAGCTCTAGTGATGAGCAGTTCTTC